The 25 T cell receptor beta chains listed next were all sequenced from one sample in a study. TCRdb re-called the RT-PCR reads with MiXCR, one entry per CDR3 protein. This table has 550,000 to 750,000 distinct CDR3 sequences, more than 13% appearing once. Sequencing was done on a sample of memory CD4+ T cells from blood. These receptors were taken from a female donor in good health, serving as a healthy control.

At least ten counts were recorded for this clonotype. The chain has TRBV30 and TRBJ1-6; unclear D gene. The CDR3 loop spans 15 amino acids. Trimming cost V 3 bases and J 4 bases, with 13 bases left between them. Looked up from germline, CDR1 is GTSNPN and CDR2 is SVGIG (reference sequence). The CDR3 reads CAWSGRNRYNSPLHF. DNA for the CDR3: TGTGCCTGGAGCGGACGGAACAGATATAATTCACCCCTCCACTTT.

The gene calls are TRBV6-1 and TRBJ2-7; TRBD2 might be the D (6 bases). The length of the CDR3 is 15 residues. Germline values: CDR1 MNHNS, CDR2 SASEGT. Trimming took off 7 bases at V and 5 bases at J, with 21 bases between the two ends. CDR3 coding DNA: TGTGCCAGCATAATCGTGCCGGGACTTTTGAACGAGCAGTACTTC. This gives the protein CASIIVPGLLNEQYF.

The chain carries TRBV2 and TRBJ2-5, with D possibly matching TRBD2 (6 bases). Germline V gives CDR1 SNHLY, CDR2 FYNNEI. The V gene lost 8 bases and the J gene lost 7 bases, with 14 bases spanning the gap. The CDR3 runs to 12 residues. CDR3 in amino acids: CASRRVGGTQYF. The DNA for the CDR3 is TGTGCCAGCCGACGAGTCGGGGGGACCCAGTACTTC.

The J gene is TRBJ2-7, the V gene TRBV7-8; no firm D call. V lost 2 bases, J lost 4 bases, and 21 bases lay in between. Germline-derived CDR1 and CDR2 are SGHVS and FQNEAQ. The CDR3 consists of 17 residues. CDR3 in DNA: TGTGCCAGCAGCTTATGGTATTCTGGACGGCAAGCTTACGAGCAGTACTTC. The encoded protein is CASSLWYSGRQAYEQYF.

This chain joins TRBV7-6 and TRBJ2-3; D is possibly TRBD2 (6 bases). The CDR3 extends over 13 amino acids. From germline, CDR1 is SGHVS and CDR2 FNYEAQ. The ends were cut back, 8 bases at V and 0 bases at J, with 9 bases in the middle. CDR3 region: CASAGQSTDTQYF. DNA for the CDR3: TGTGCCAGCGCGGGGCAAAGCACAGATACGCAGTATTTT.

This clonotype was observed a few times. The rearrangement links TRBV18 to TRBJ2-1, with 7 bases aligning to TRBD1. This CDR3 has 14 residues. The germline CDR1 and CDR2 sequences are KGHSH and LQKENI. Germline trimming cut 2 bases from V and 9 bases from J; bases unmatched to any gene: 7. DNA of the CDR3: TGTGCCAGCTCACCAGTGACAGGGAAGGGTGAGCAGTTCTTC. Encoded protein: CASSPVTGKGEQFF. The full variable domain, rest sourced from reference TRBV18 and TRBJ2-1, is NAGVMQNPRHLVRRRGQEARLRCSPMKGHSHVYWYRQLPEEGLKFMVYLQKENIIDESGMPKERFSAEFPKEGPSILRIQQVVRGDSAAYFCASSPVTGKGEQFFGPGTRLTVL.

The rearrangement uses TRBV7-2 and TRBJ2-3; the D is unclear. Germline assignment: CDR1 SGHTA and CDR2 FQGNSA. This CDR3 region has 15 residues. The V end lost 2 bases, the J end lost 7 bases, and 16 bases lay between the germline ends. The CDR3 reads CASSLFPAPRNTQYF. The CDR3 region has the DNA TGTGCCAGCAGCTTATTTCCGGCCCCCAGGAATACGCAGTATTTT.

This clonotype was seen more than once but under ten times. The J gene is TRBJ2-3, the V gene TRBV4-2, with 8 bases aligning to TRBD2. CDR1 is LGHNA, CDR2 YNFKEQ, per germline. The CDR3 spans 18 residues. The V and J ends lost 0 bases and 9 bases, in that order; junction bases with no gene match: 17. In nucleotides, the CDR3 is TGTGCCAGCAGCCAAGAAACGCTCATGGCGGGAGGACCTGGGACGCAGTATTTT. Protein sequence: CASSQETLMAGGPGTQYF.

This clonotype was seen more than once but under ten times. The chain couples TRBV11-2 to TRBJ2-7, with 7 bases matching TRBD2. This CDR3 comprises 15 residues. J gave up 4 bases and V 5 bases, and 11 bases lay outside the gene matches. Per germline, CDR1 SGHAT and CDR2 FQNNGV. The CDR3 DNA reads TGTGCCAGCAGCCAAACTGGGGGGGAGGGATACGAGCAGTACTTC. It encodes CASSQTGGEGYEQYF. Full variable domain (outside the CDR3, taken from reference TRBV11-2 and TRBJ2-7): EAGVAQSPRYKIIEKRQSVAFWCNPISGHATLYWYQQILGQGPKLLIQFQNNGVVDDSQLPKDRFSAERLKGVDSTLKIQPAKLEDSAVYLCASSQTGGEGYEQYFGPGTRLTVT.

This clonotype was counted ten times or more. The V call is TRBV29-1, the J call TRBJ2-3; D is unclear. V lost 3 bases, J lost 2 bases, and 9 bases lay in between. Germline assignment: CDR1 SQVTM and CDR2 ANQGSEA. The CDR3 sequence is 13 residues long. CDR3: CSVEPTVTDTQYF. The CDR3 region has the DNA TGCAGCGTTGAGCCGACTGTCACAGATACGCAGTATTTT.

This clonotype was recorded at least ten times. V usage is TRBV20-1 and J usage is TRBJ2-1, with 10 bases fitting TRBD2. V was pared by 3 bases and J by 7 bases, with 6 bases of the junction left unmatched. Per the germline V gene, CDR1 is DFQATT and CDR2 is SNEGSKA (reference sequence). The length of the CDR3 is 14 residues. This CDR3 reads CSASPTSGANEQFF. DNA for the CDR3: TGCAGTGCTAGCCCTACTAGCGGGGCTAATGAGCAGTTCTTC.

The chain has TRBV11-2 and TRBJ2-5; D remains unclear. Germline V gives CDR1 SGHAT, CDR2 FQNNGV. The CDR3 runs 15 residues. V lost 5 bases, J lost 3 bases, and 16 bases lay in between. The CDR3 loop reads CASSPNKWVEETQYF. CDR3 DNA: TGTGCCAGCAGCCCGAACAAATGGGTTGAAGAGACCCAGTACTTC.

In its sample, this clonotype was seen a few times. The gene calls are TRBV18 and TRBJ2-7; possible D gene TRBD1, 6 bases. The germline gives CDR1 KGHSH, CDR2 LQKENI. Trimming removed 1 base from V and 1 base from J, with 14 bases in between. The CDR3 spans 16 residues. The CDR3 DNA reads as TGTGCCAGCTCACCACTAGCCCCGACAGGATCCTACGAGCAGTACTTC. This translates into CASSPLAPTGSYEQYF.

This clonotype was seen repeatedly, ten times or more. This chain uses TRBV10-1 with TRBJ1-2, with TRBD1 identical over 7 bases. This CDR3 region has 14 residues. Germline trimming cut 4 bases from V and 4 bases from J; bases unmatched to any gene: 6. Germline V gene data show CDR1 as WNHNN and CDR2 as SYGVQD (reference sequence). DNA for the CDR3: TGCGCCAGCAGTGCATGGGACAGAGGCTATGGCTACACCTTC. Protein product: CASSAWDRGYGYTF.

This clonotype has only a few counts. The chain carries TRBV20-1 and TRBJ2-1; no clear D gene. This CDR3 spans 15 amino acids. Germline V CDR1 and CDR2: DFQATT, SNEGSKA (reference sequence). The V end was cut by 1 base, the J end by 0 bases, with 10 bases between. CDR3 coding DNA: TGCAGTGCTAGAGTCGACGTGAGCTCCTACAATGAGCAGTTCTTC. It encodes CSARVDVSSYNEQFF.

This clonotype was detected a few times. The V call is TRBV5-6, the J call TRBJ1-3; a possible D gene is TRBD1 (5 bases). Germline V gene sequence: CDR1 SGHDT, CDR2 YYEEEE. CDR3 length: 16 amino acids. V was cut by 8 bases and J by 3 bases, with 21 bases left in between. The CDR3 DNA is TGTGCCAGTCAGGGCGTCGGGGTATTGCGTGGAAACACCATATATTTT. This gives the protein CASQGVGVLRGNTIYF.

This clonotype has a count of ten or more. The chain carries TRBV5-1 and TRBJ2-7; 7 nucleotides line up with TRBD2. The length of the CDR3 is 15 residues. Germline V lookup: CDR1 SGHRS, CDR2 YFSETQ. V lost 3 bases, J lost 6 bases, and 12 bases stayed unmatched. The CDR3 nucleotides read TGCGCCAGCAGCTACTTGGCGGGAGATGGGGTCGAGCAGTACTTC. Translating it yields CASSYLAGDGVEQYF.

V is TRBV6-1 and J is TRBJ2-7; 9 bases line up with TRBD1. The CDR3 is made up of 13 amino acids. The germline V gene has CDR1 MNHNS and CDR2 SASEGT. V gave up 4 bases and J gave up 4 bases; unmatched junction bases: 2. The CDR3 loop is CASSGQGDYEQYF. The CDR3 DNA reads TGTGCCAGCAGTGGACAGGGGGATTACGAGCAGTACTTC.

The genes are TRBV7-2 and TRBJ1-2; no reliable D call. The germline V gene has CDR1 SGHTA and CDR2 FQGNSA. The CDR3 length is 15 residues. Deletions cut 1 base from V and 1 base from J, with 10 bases between. The CDR3 loop reads CASSLGRVLNYGYTF. The CDR3 nucleotides are TGTGCCAGCAGCTTAGGGAGAGTGCTTAACTATGGCTACACCTTC.

In the case of this clonotype: The DNA is omitted, as the CDR3 cannot be located on it reliably, and the CDR3 follows TCRdb's listing. The chain employs TRBV12-1 and TRBJ2-1; the table assigns TRBD1, which was not confirmed against the DNA. TRBV12-1 counts as a pseudogene. The length of the CDR3 is 15 amino acids, counting both ends. CDR3 residues: CASTFGDGNYNEQFF.

V is TRBV7-9 and J is TRBJ2-6; D is ambiguous. CDR1 SEHNR and CDR2 FQNEAQ come from the germline V gene (reference sequence). The CDR3 spans 18 residues. V was shortened by 3 bases and J by 0 bases, with 15 bases between the two germline ends. CDR3 DNA sequence: TGTGCCAGCAGCTTTTCAATTGGGCCCCTCTCTGGGGCCAACGTCCTGACTTTC. Translating gives CASSFSIGPLSGANVLTF. The whole variable domain, remainder taken from reference TRBV7-9 and TRBJ2-6, is DTGVSQNPRHKITKRGQNVTFRCDPISEHNRLYWYRQTLGQGPEFLTYFQNEAQLEKSRLLSDRFSAERPKGSFSTLEIQRTEQGDSAMYLCASSFSIGPLSGANVLTFGAGSRLTVL.

This clonotype came up a few times. V and J are TRBV12-5 and TRBJ1-5; D is perhaps TRBD1 (5 bases). CDR1 and CDR2 from the germline V gene are LGHNT and FRNRAP. This CDR3 spans 13 amino acids. V lost 7 bases, J lost 2 bases, and 9 bases lay in between. The CDR3 nucleotides read TGTGCTAGTGCAGGGAGCGGCAATCAGCCCCAGCATTTT. Protein: CASAGSGNQPQHF. Together with reference TRBV12-5 and TRBJ1-5, the CDR3 gives the full variable domain: DARVTQTPRHKVTEMGQEVTMRCQPILGHNTVFWYRQTMMQGLELLAYFRNRAPLDDSGMPKDRFSAEMPDATLATLKIQPSEPRDSAVYFCASAGSGNQPQHFGDGTRLSIL.

Only a few counts were recorded for this clonotype. The rearrangement uses TRBV4-3 and TRBJ1-1; D is uncertain. CDR1 is LGHNA, CDR2 YSLEER, per germline. The V end was cut by 1 base, the J end by 0 bases, with 9 bases between. The CDR3 covers 15 residues. CDR3 coding DNA: TGCGCCAGCAGCCAAGTTCAGGAAGTGAACACTGAAGCTTTCTTT. Residues: CASSQVQEVNTEAFF.

V usage is TRBV18 and J usage is TRBJ1-1, with D possibly matching TRBD1 (6 bases). The CDR3 is 16 residues long. Trimming shortened V by 2 bases and J by 0 bases, and 13 bases separated the two germline ends. Germline assignment: CDR1 KGHSH and CDR2 LQKENI. CDR3 in amino acids: CASSPGPGAVNTEAFF. The CDR3 coding sequence is TGTGCCAGCTCACCAGGACCGGGGGCGGTGAACACTGAAGCTTTCTTT.

This clonotype was detected once. This chain uses TRBV7-2 with TRBJ1-1; D is undetermined. V lost 4 bases to trimming and J lost 1 base, with 10 bases between them. The V gene's germline CDR1 is SGHTA and CDR2 FQGNSA. This CDR3 region has 14 residues. CDR3 residues: CASSSYYQNTEAFF. In DNA form, the CDR3 reads TGTGCCAGCAGCTCTTACTACCAGAACACTGAAGCTTTCTTT.